One sample yielded the 32 T cell receptor beta chains listed below, sequenced in a study of T cells after yellow fever vaccination. One entry per CDR3 protein results from TCRdb running MiXCR on the 5' RACE reads. This table holds about 580,000 distinct CDR3 sequences, around 17% found once. Sequences were derived from PBMCs, sampled 5 days after the first yellow fever vaccination. The receptors come from a man younger than 35 who received the YFV17D yellow fever vaccine.

The chain carries TRBV27 and TRBJ1-6; no reliable D call. The CDR3 is 14 residues long. The germline V gene has CDR1 MNHEY and CDR2 SMNVEV (reference sequence). The ends were cut back, 6 bases at V and 5 bases at J, with 11 bases in the middle. The CDR3 DNA reads as TGTGCCAGCAGAACCCAGGTCCATAATTCACCCCTCCACTTT. Translated, it gives CASRTQVHNSPLHF.

This clonotype was seen ten or more times. The chain uses TRBV20-1 and TRBJ1-1; a weak D match, TRBD1 (5 bases). Germline V gene sequence: CDR1 DFQATT, CDR2 SNEGSKA (reference sequence). The CDR3 is 14 amino acids. V gave up 0 bases and J gave up 4 bases, with 12 bases separating them. In nucleotides, the CDR3 is TGCAGTGCTAGAGAGGGGCCAGGCGTCACTGAAGCTTTCTTT. It yields the protein CSAREGPGVTEAFF.

This clonotype was detected ten times or more. One junction end disagrees with the germline gene, perhaps due to a read error. This chain uses TRBV4-1 with TRBJ1-5, with 8 bases aligning to TRBD1. There are 15 residues in the CDR3. Germline V gives CDR1 MGHRA, CDR2 YSYEKL. The CDR3 sequence: CASSQGQGGNQPQHF. Written as DNA, the CDR3 is TGTGCCAGCAGCCAAGGACAGGGTGGAAATCAGCCCCAGCATTTT.

The rearrangement uses TRBV5-1 and TRBJ2-7; D is unclear. The CDR3 contains 15 residues. CDR1 and CDR2 (germline): SGHRS, YFSETQ. V lost 2 bases to trimming and J lost 4 bases, with 16 bases between them. The chain's CDR3 is CASSLMSEGPYEQYF. In DNA form, the CDR3 reads TGCGCCAGCAGCTTAATGTCGGAAGGGCCTTACGAGCAGTACTTC.

This chain uses TRBV24-1 with TRBJ2-1; 14 positions agree with TRBD2. Trimming took 9 bases from V and 1 from J; bases not matched to a gene: 1. Germline V gene lookup returns CDR1 KGHDR and CDR2 SFDVKD. The CDR3 totals 15 residues. As DNA, the CDR3 is TGTGCCACCGGGACTAGCGGGGGTTCCTACAATGAGCAGTTCTTC. Translating it yields CATGTSGGSYNEQFF.

The chain links TRBV7-8 to TRBJ2-7, with no clear D. V lost 5 bases and J lost 13, with 21 bases in between. This CDR3 spans 13 amino acids. CDR1 is SGHVS, CDR2 FQNEAQ, per germline. The chain's CDR3 is CASSPDRRSHVYF. The CDR3 DNA reads as TGTGCCAGCAGCCCGGATCGACGATCCCATGTATACTTC.

V gene TRBV4-2 combines with J gene TRBJ2-5; D call uncertain. This CDR3 spans 14 amino acids. V lost 3 bases, J lost 2 bases, and 10 bases lay in between. Per the germline V gene, CDR1 is LGHNA and CDR2 is YNFKEQ. The CDR3 DNA reads TGTGCCAGCAGCCAGGAGAGGTTTCAAGAGACCCAGTACTTC. Amino acids: CASSQERFQETQYF.

The chain links TRBV7-8 to TRBJ2-3, with 14 bases that match TRBD2. Losses at the gene ends were 5 bases for V and 0 bases for J; bases not matched to a gene: 10. This CDR3 is built from 19 residues. Germline V gene sequence: CDR1 SGHVS, CDR2 FQNEAQ. CDR3 nucleotide sequence: TGTGCCAGCAGCAACCGACTAGCGGGGGGGCGAAGGAGCACAGATACGCAGTATTTT. Translation gives CASSNRLAGGRRSTDTQYF. The full variable domain, rest sourced from reference TRBV7-8 and TRBJ2-3, is GAGVSQSPRYKVAKRGQDVALRCDPISGHVSLFWYQQALGQGPEFLTYFQNEAQLDKSGLPSDRFFAERPEGSVSTLKIQRTQQEDSAVYLCASSNRLAGGRRSTDTQYFGPGTRLTVL.

This clonotype was detected only a few times. The V and J genes are TRBV24-1 and TRBJ2-3; TRBD2 agrees at 11 bases. Germline V gene lookup returns CDR1 KGHDR and CDR2 SFDVKD. This CDR3 has 17 residues. Trimming took 4 bases from V and 3 from J; bases not matched to a gene: 8. CDR3 DNA sequence: TGTGCCACCAGTGAGATCTCTAGCGGGGGGATGACAGATACGCAGTATTTT. Translating gives CATSEISSGGMTDTQYF.

This chain links TRBV28 with TRBJ2-3; 8 nucleotides agree with TRBD2. Germline-derived CDR1 and CDR2 are MDHEN and SYDVKM. The CDR3 loop spans 15 amino acids. Trimming removed 6 bases from V and 3 bases from J; junction bases left unmatched: 8. The CDR3 coding sequence is TGTGCCAGCAGCACGGGGGGGCGAATTACAGATACGCAGTATTTT. This codes for CASSTGGRITDTQYF.

The chain employs TRBV4-3 and TRBJ2-1; 9 positions agree with TRBD2. V shed 5 bases and J 8 bases; nucleotides not matched to a gene: 7. Germline V gene lookup returns CDR1 LGHNA and CDR2 YSLEER. The CDR3 runs to 14 residues. This CDR3 reads CASSSRTSVDEQFF. CDR3 coding DNA: TGCGCCAGCAGCTCGAGGACTAGCGTCGATGAGCAGTTCTTC.

On this clonotype: Without the conserved terminal phenylalanine or tryptophan, this CDR3 likely stems from a read error. The chain links TRBV7-2 to TRBJ2-5; 10 bases fit TRBD2. The CDR3 has 17 amino acids. V gave up 4 bases and J gave up 5 bases; unmatched junction bases: 13. Germline V gene lookup returns CDR1 SGHTA and CDR2 FQGNSA. The DNA for the CDR3 is TGTGCCAGCAGCTCCCCCCTCCGGCCGACTAGCGGGGAGACCCAGTACTAC. Residues: CASSSPLRPTSGETQYY.

The chain uses TRBV11-2 and TRBJ2-7; D is unclear. The CDR3 loop spans 18 amino acids. V lost 1 base and J lost 0, with 19 bases in between. CDR1 is SGHAT and CDR2 is FQNNGV in the germline V gene. CDR3 nucleotide sequence: TGTGCCAGCAGCTTAGGGTTCAGTCCGGTCACCTTCTCCTACGAGCAGTACTTC. The encoded protein is CASSLGFSPVTFSYEQYF.

This clonotype was seen only once. The CDR3 nucleotides read TGTGCCAGTAGTACCCGGACAGGGGGCGTTCAGCCCCAGCATTTT. Amino acids: CASSTRTGGVQPQHF. J is TRBJ1-5 and V is TRBV19, with 11 bases lining up with TRBD1. Germline V gene data show CDR1 as LNHDA and CDR2 as SQIVND (reference sequence). This CDR3 comprises 15 residues. Unmatched junction bases numbered 5, after V lost 4 bases and J lost 6 bases.

This clonotype was detected only a few times. This sequence joins TRBV5-1 and TRBJ1-1; TRBD1 matches 7 bases. CDR1 SGHRS and CDR2 YFSETQ come from the germline V gene. Germline trimming cut 4 bases from V and 4 bases from J; bases unmatched to any gene: 7. The CDR3 sequence is 14 residues long. The CDR3 region has the DNA TGCGCCAGCAGCCCTACAGGGGCTTTCACTGAAGCTTTCTTT. This encodes CASSPTGAFTEAFF.

This rearrangement joins TRBV4-3 to TRBJ1-6, with D hard to call. In germline, CDR1 is LGHNA, CDR2 YSLEER. Trimming shortened V by 0 bases and J by 4 bases, and 10 bases separated the two germline ends. CDR3 length: 16 amino acids. Here the CDR3 DNA reads TGCGCCAGCAGCCAAGAAGGGAGGGTATATAATTCACCCCTCCACTTT. Its translation: CASSQEGRVYNSPLHF.

A few counts support this clonotype. The V and J genes are TRBV12-3 or TRBV12-4 and TRBJ2-1; D call uncertain. With 3 bases removed from V and 8 bases from J, the gap between germline ends came to 8 bases. The CDR3 is 12 residues long. CDR3 DNA: TGTGCCAGCAGTTTTAGTCCCCATGAGCAGTTCTTC. Its protein product is CASSFSPHEQFF.

The J gene is TRBJ2-3, the V gene TRBV27; either TRBD1 or TRBD2 may supply D (5 bases each). Germline V lookup: CDR1 MNHEY, CDR2 SMNVEV (reference sequence). V lost 10 bases and J lost 1, with 24 bases in between. The CDR3 loop spans 17 amino acids. The CDR3 sequence is CATYRGPRIEGTDTQYF. The CDR3 nucleotides are TGTGCCACCTACCGGGGACCCAGAATCGAGGGCACAGATACGCAGTATTTT.

The V and J genes are TRBV7-2 and TRBJ2-7, with 9 nucleotides matching TRBD1. The J segment lost 6 bases and the V segment lost 2 bases, leaving 5 bases of the junction unmatched. Germline V lookup: CDR1 SGHTA, CDR2 FQGNSA. The CDR3 is 14 residues long. The CDR3 sequence is CASSLIQGQGEQYV. CDR3 sequence (DNA): TGTGCCAGCAGCTTAATACAGGGACAGGGCGAGCAGTACGTC.

There are many counts of this clonotype. The junction departs from the called germline gene at one end, perhaps through a read error. The chain employs TRBV12-3 or TRBV12-4 and TRBJ1-3; 8 bases match TRBD1. This CDR3 has 14 amino acids. The CDR3 DNA follows: TGTGCCAGCACTTTACAGGGGGCTGGAAACACCATATATTTT. Its translation is CASTLQGAGNTIYF.

This clonotype has just a few counts. This rearrangement joins TRBV28 to TRBJ2-5; D is unclear. Germline-derived CDR1 and CDR2 are MDHEN and SYDVKM. Trimming removed 2 bases from V and 1 base from J, with 11 bases in between. This CDR3 is built from 15 residues. In DNA, the CDR3 is TGTGCCAGCAGTTTAAGTGGTGTAGCCCAAGAGACCCAGTACTTC. It codes for CASSLSGVAQETQYF. The entire variable domain, with the rest obtained from reference TRBV28 and TRBJ2-5, is as follows: DVKVTQSSRYLVKRTGEKVFLECVQDMDHENMFWYRQDPGLGLRLIYFSYDVKMKEKGDIPEGYSVSREKKERFSLILESASTNQTSMYLCASSLSGVAQETQYFGPGTRLLVL.

V usage is TRBV28 and J usage is TRBJ1-2; a possible D gene is TRBD1 (6 bases). V lost 8 bases and J 0 bases, leaving 13 bases between the germline ends. This CDR3 comprises 14 residues. Germline CDR1 reads MDHEN; CDR2 reads SYDVKM. CDR3 DNA: TGTGCCAGCCGGACAGTGCGAGCTAACTATGGCTACACCTTC. Encoded protein: CASRTVRANYGYTF.

This clonotype was seen a few times. The V and J genes are TRBV6-5 and TRBJ1-1, with TRBD1 as a possible D gene (5 bases). Germline assignment: CDR1 MNHEY and CDR2 SVGAGI. Trimming shortened V by 8 bases and J by 3 bases, and 19 bases separated the two germline ends. The CDR3 spans 15 residues. The CDR3 coding sequence is TGTGCCAGCGCTTACTGGGGGAATAGGGACACTGAAGCTTTCTTT. This codes for CASAYWGNRDTEAFF.

V gene TRBV12-5 combines with J gene TRBJ2-1, with a weak D call TRBD2 (5 bases). CDR1 and CDR2 (germline): LGHNT, FRNRAP. This CDR3 region has 13 residues. V was clipped by 7 bases and J by 3 bases, with 10 bases between them. The CDR3 reads CASERENYNEQFF. CDR3 coding DNA: TGTGCTAGTGAACGGGAAAACTACAATGAGCAGTTCTTC.

This clonotype was observed at least ten times. V gene TRBV6-1 combines with J gene TRBJ1-6; 8 bases fit TRBD1. Per germline, CDR1 MNHNS and CDR2 SASEGT. Unmatched junction bases numbered 15, after V lost 6 bases and J lost 8 bases. The CDR3 spans 17 residues. The CDR3 here is CASRDRASRGPDSPLHF. CDR3 bases: TGTGCCAGCAGGGACCGAGCGAGCAGGGGGCCTGATTCACCCCTCCACTTT.

The rearrangement links TRBV2 to TRBJ2-2, with unresolved D. Trimming pared 1 base from V and 6 bases from J, leaving 6 bases between. Germline-derived CDR1 and CDR2 are SNHLY and FYNNEI. The CDR3 loop spans 13 amino acids. In DNA form, the CDR3 reads TGTGCCAGCAGTGAAGAATGGGCCGGGGAGCTGTTTTTT. Protein sequence: CASSEEWAGELFF.

This clonotype appeared a few times. This chain uses TRBV4-3 with TRBJ2-1, with D possibly matching TRBD2 (6 bases). Looked up from germline, CDR1 is LGHNA and CDR2 is YSLEER. CDR3 size: 14 residues. V lost 5 bases to trimming and J lost 4 bases, with 12 bases between them. Here the CDR3 DNA reads TGCGCCAGCAGCGCAAGCCGGGAGTACAATGAGCAGTTCTTC. It specifies CASSASREYNEQFF.

This clonotype has a handful of counts. This rearrangement joins TRBV2 to TRBJ2-7; 7 nucleotides line up with TRBD1. The CDR3 covers 12 residues. Germline V gene lookup returns CDR1 SNHLY and CDR2 FYNNEI. The V gene end was trimmed by 7 bases and the J gene end by 9 bases; junction bases not matched to a gene: 9. The CDR3: CASIGQEVGQYV. CDR3 bases: TGTGCCAGCATTGGACAGGAGGTTGGGCAGTACGTC.

This clonotype was detected a few times. V and J are TRBV5-1 and TRBJ2-5, with a possible D match to TRBD2 (6 bases). The CDR3 covers 14 residues. Trimming shortened V by 4 bases and J by 5 bases, and 15 bases separated the two germline ends. The V gene's germline CDR1 is SGHRS and CDR2 YFSETQ. CDR3 nucleotide sequence: TGCGCCAGCAGCGGCGGGACGGCGGGCGAGACCCAGTACTTC. Its translation is CASSGGTAGETQYF.

V gene TRBV5-6 combines with J gene TRBJ2-7, with TRBD1 matching over 9 bases. This CDR3 is 14 amino acids long. The V and J ends lost 3 bases and 3 bases, in that order; junction bases with no gene match: 4. Germline CDR1 SGHDT, CDR2 YYEEEE. CDR3 coding DNA: TGTGCCAGCAGCTGGGGGACAGGGTACTACGAGCAGTACTTC. It yields the protein CASSWGTGYYEQYF.

This clonotype has ten or more counts. The chain carries TRBV12-3 or TRBV12-4 and TRBJ1-6; D ambiguous. With 3 bases removed from V and 7 bases from J, the gap between germline ends came to 4 bases. CDR3 length: 12 amino acids. This CDR3 reads CASSFPNSPLHF. Here the CDR3 DNA reads TGTGCCAGCAGTTTTCCGAATTCACCCCTCCACTTT.

This clonotype appeared many times. The chain couples TRBV5-1 to TRBJ2-1; D unresolved. Trimming removed 0 bases at V and 5 bases at J, with 3 bases between. Germline V lookup: CDR1 SGHRS, CDR2 YFSETQ. The CDR3 has 12 amino acids. The CDR3 DNA is TGCGCCAGCAGCTTGGGGCACAATGAGCAGTTCTTC. Translating gives CASSLGHNEQFF.